The source of this T cell receptor (beta chain) is a study of T cell changes during pregnancy in multiple sclerosis. Many counts were recorded for this clone. Trimming removed 3 bases at V and 7 bases at J, with 22 bases between. This CDR3 contains 16 residues. Germline V gene sequence: CDR1 KGHSH, CDR2 LQKENI. The table came from immunoSEQ multiplex PCR; TCRdb's copy has only in-frame clones and leaves some out. The sample yields some 69,000 clones, 90% seen once. The gene calls are TRBV18 and TRBJ2-7, with D possibly being TRBD1 (5 bases). Sequencing used peripheral blood, obtained in the second trimester of pregnancy. The clonotype comes from a female donor in good health, enrolled as a control in a pregnancy study. The CDR3 nucleotides read TGTGCCAGCTCACCGCTCCCACAGGACACGTCTACGGAGCAGTACTTC. This encodes CASSPLPQDTSTEQYF.